This T cell receptor (beta chain) was recovered during a study of early T cells in non-severe SARS-CoV-2 infection. In the library, individual cDNA molecules carried attached unique molecular identifiers. TCRdb itself ran the 5' RACE reads through MiXCR, one entry per CDR3 protein. The table records around 72,000 distinct CDR3 sequences, 10% of them present only once. A few counts support this clonotype. V was cut by 8 bases and J by 8 bases, with 11 bases left in between. CDR3 length: 11 amino acids. Germline-derived CDR1 and CDR2 are SEHNR and FQNEAQ (reference sequence). This TCR came from an adult who was a healthcare worker with PCR-confirmed SARS-CoV-2 infection or an uninfected control (not recorded which). This sequence joins TRBV7-9 and TRBJ2-3, with D possibly matching TRBD2 (5 bases). This material consisted of whole blood, taken at baseline. CDR3 protein: CASSREGTQYF. As DNA, the CDR3 is TGTGCCAGCTCGAGAGAGGGTACGCAGTATTTT.